The 4 T cell receptor beta chains in this list originate from one sample, sequenced in a study of molecular identifiers for immune sequencing clone quantification. TCRdb reprocessed the PCR reads via MiXCR and lists one record per CDR3 protein. The repertoire has more than 450,000 distinct CDR3 sequences, around 25% of them found once; the top ten carry over 0.6%. Source material: naive CD8+ T cells from blood, with Jurkat cell RNA spiked in. Subset specified: FACS-sorted CD8+CD4-CCR7+CD45RA+ naive T cells. Every receptor here comes from a human donor in good health. Some libraries in this study had Jurkat cell RNA spiked in.

The rearrangement joins TRBV6-2 or TRBV6-3 to TRBJ2-7; D gene ambiguous. CDR3 length: 13 amino acids. V shed 2 bases and J shed 7 bases, with 12 bases lying between them. Germline V gene sequence: CDR1 MNHEY, CDR2 SVGEGT. CDR3 sequence (DNA): TGTGCCAGCAGTTACGGCCCTATGGGTGAGCAGTACTTC. As protein: CASSYGPMGEQYF.

The CDR3 DNA follows: TGCGCCAGCAGCTTGGTTGAAGTTCGTAACGAGCAGTACTTC. Amino acid sequence: CASSLVEVRNEQYF. The chain carries TRBV5-1 and TRBJ2-7; D unresolved. V was cut by 0 bases and J by 5 bases, with 12 bases left in between. Germline CDR1 reads SGHRS; CDR2 reads YFSETQ. This CDR3 has 14 residues.

Points on this clonotype: A much more abundant neighbour one base away suggests this may be a read error. The chain employs TRBV28 and TRBJ2-3, with 9 bases lining up with TRBD1. The CDR3 extends over 15 amino acids. V shed 6 bases, J shed 5 bases, and the junction held 9 bases outside the gene matches. Germline V CDR1 and CDR2: MDHEN, SYDVKM. CDR3 sequence (DNA): TGTGCCAGCAGACCAGAGGGACAGGGAATAGATACGCAGTATTTT. Translated, it gives CASRPEGQGIDTQYF.

This clonotype turned up a few times. The V gene is TRBV7-9, the J gene TRBJ2-3, with TRBD2 as a possible D gene (5 bases). Trimming shortened V by 5 bases and J by 2 bases, and 11 bases separated the two germline ends. The germline V gene has CDR1 SEHNR and CDR2 FQNEAQ (reference sequence). The CDR3 contains 14 residues. The chain's CDR3 is CASSLLAHTDTQYF. The DNA of the CDR3 is TGTGCCAGCAGCCTCCTAGCCCACACAGATACGCAGTATTTT.